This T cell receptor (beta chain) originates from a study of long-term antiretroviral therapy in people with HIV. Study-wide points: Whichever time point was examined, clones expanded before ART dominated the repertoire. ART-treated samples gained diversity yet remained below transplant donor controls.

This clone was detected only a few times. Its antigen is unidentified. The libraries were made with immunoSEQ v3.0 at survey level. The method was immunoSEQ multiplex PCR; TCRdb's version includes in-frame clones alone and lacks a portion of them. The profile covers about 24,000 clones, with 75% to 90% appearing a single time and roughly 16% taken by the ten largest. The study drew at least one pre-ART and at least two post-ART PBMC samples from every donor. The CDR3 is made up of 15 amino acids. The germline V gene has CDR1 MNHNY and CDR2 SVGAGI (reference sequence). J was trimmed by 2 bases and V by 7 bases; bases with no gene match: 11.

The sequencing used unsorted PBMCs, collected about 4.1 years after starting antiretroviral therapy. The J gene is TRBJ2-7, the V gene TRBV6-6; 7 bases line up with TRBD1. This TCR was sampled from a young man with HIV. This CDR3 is CASTPPDREAYEQYF. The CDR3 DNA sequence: TGTGCCAGCACCCCACCCGACAGGGAAGCCTACGAGCAGTACTTC.